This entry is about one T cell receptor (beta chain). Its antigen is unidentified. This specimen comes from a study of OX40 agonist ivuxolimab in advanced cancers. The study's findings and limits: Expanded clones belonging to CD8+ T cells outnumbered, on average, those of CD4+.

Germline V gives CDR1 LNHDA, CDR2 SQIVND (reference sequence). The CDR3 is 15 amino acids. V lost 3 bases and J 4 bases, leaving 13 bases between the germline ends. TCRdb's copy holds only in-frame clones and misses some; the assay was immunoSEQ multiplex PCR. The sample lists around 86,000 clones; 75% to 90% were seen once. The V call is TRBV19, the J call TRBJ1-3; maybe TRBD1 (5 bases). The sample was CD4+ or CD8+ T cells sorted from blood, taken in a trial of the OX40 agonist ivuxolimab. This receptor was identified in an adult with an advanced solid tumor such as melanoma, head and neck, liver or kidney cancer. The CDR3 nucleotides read TGTGCCAGTAGTATTGATGGGGCAAACGGAAACACCATATATTTT. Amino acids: CASSIDGANGNTIYF.